This is a list of T cell receptor beta chains from one sample in a study of T cells in Graves' hyperthyroidism and ophthalmopathy. Each CDR3 protein gets one entry after TCRdb re-called the multiplex PCR reads with MiXCR. The table records some 570,000 distinct CDR3 sequences, about a sixth of them present only once. The source material was blood. The origin of the receptors is a woman in her late teens or twenties with Graves' ophthalmopathy. The conserved cysteine and the conserved F or W are not part of the CDR3 here.

ASSLGGLATDTQY 13 TRBJ2-3 TRBV7-3
ASRPAGENEQY 11 TRBJ2-7 TRBV28
AISDVKGRAEAGEKLF 16 TRBJ1-4 TRBV10-3
ASSQVREDTQY 11 TRBJ2-3 TRBV4-2
ASTTPGEEQF 10 TRBJ2-1 TRBV12-3/TRBV12-4
ATSSQGQSDQPQH 13 TRBJ1-5 TRBV15
SGVGLAGGPFPDNEQF 16 TRBJ2-1 TRBV29-1
ASSQDRHSNEKLF 13 TRBJ1-4 TRBV4-3
ASSQDVRQGSGELF 14 TRBJ2-2 TRBV4-2
ASPKPGTGKINTEAF 15 TRBJ1-1 TRBV28
ASSFRGMNTEAF 12 TRBJ1-1 TRBV28
ASRQGLYNAEAF 12 TRBJ1-1 TRBV6-1
ASSLVEGEETQY 12 TRBJ2-5 TRBV28
ATDRETLYEQY 11 TRBJ2-7 TRBV10-1
ASSSPGVAYT 10 TRBJ1-2 TRBV6-1
ASSQVSANEQY 11 TRBJ2-7 TRBV4-1
ASSQTGNSQPQH 12 TRBJ1-5 TRBV5-6
ASSLRQGGGLNQPQH 15 TRBJ1-5 TRBV6-1
SVVFSHAYEQY 11 TRBJ2-7 TRBV29-1
ASSLDRGRALGYT 13 TRBJ1-2 TRBV5-5
ASGRDNVLT 9 TRBJ2-6 TRBV12-3/TRBV12-4
ASSREAEQF 9 TRBJ2-1 TRBV9
ASRGRGQGLSGYT 13 TRBJ1-2 TRBV28
ASSFAGHLPENYGYT 15 TRBJ1-2 TRBV11-2
ASSLGPYTYEQY 12 TRBJ2-7 TRBV11-2
ASSQTQGSYGYT 12 TRBJ1-2 TRBV3-1
ASSQLGEGPTNEKLF 15 TRBJ1-4 TRBV3-1
ASSQWRYNTGELF 13 TRBJ2-2 TRBV3-1
ASSQEGGSSTAF 12 TRBJ2-1 TRBV3-1
ASAGLDTEAF 10 TRBJ1-1 TRBV10-2
ASSLGPPGQGSEKLF 15 TRBJ1-4 TRBV13
ASSSSGGYYNEQF 13 TRBJ2-1 TRBV7-9
ASSQGGPGNQPQH 13 TRBJ1-5 TRBV3-1
ASSPPANEQY 10 TRBJ2-7 TRBV28
ASSPNQGEMYTGELF 15 TRBJ2-2 TRBV28
ASTQRQGGVYFNEKLF 16 TRBJ1-4 TRBV12-3/TRBV12-4
ASRKGSGYTGELF 13 TRBJ2-2 TRBV2
ASSFTESYEQY 11 TRBJ2-7 TRBV5-1
ASMRGRGTGELF 12 TRBJ2-2 TRBV19
ASSPLRGGGTGNTEAF 16 TRBJ1-1 TRBV7-8
ASSLIRGMNTEAF 13 TRBJ1-1 TRBV5-6
ASSERGGSNQPQH 13 TRBJ1-5 TRBV28
SARDLRWASEAF 12 TRBJ1-1 TRBV20-1
ASSLDGEGYT 10 TRBJ1-2 TRBV5-1
ASSPGLARKYYEQY 14 TRBJ2-7 TRBV4-1
ASSLPGINEKLF 12 TRBJ1-4 TRBV28